This T cell receptor beta chain is from a study of T cell responses to AZD1222 COVID-19 vaccine. Findings of the study overall: Clonal diversity was possibly underestimated, and the donors were mostly white British, with more females. Recipients of two AZD1222 doses showed rising Spike-specific TCR breadth and depth. Among spike-specific TCRs, nearly half reportedly target unmutated variant regions. Repertoires were sampled only after the peak T cell response.

The repertoire was sequenced with immunoSEQ multiplex PCR; TCRdb's copy has only in-frame clones and lacks some. Of some 100,000 clones in the sample, roughly 86% were seen once. Trimming cost V 4 bases and J 4 bases; bases outside gene matches: 9. CDR3 length: 16 amino acids. Germline V lookup: CDR1 MNHEY, CDR2 SVGEGT. Regarding this clone: No antigen is known for it.

The TCR was taken from an adult in good health. Material: peripheral blood, obtained on day 0 of AZD1222 vaccination. The chain joins TRBV6-2 or TRBV6-3 to TRBJ2-7; 11 positions agree with TRBD1. DNA for the CDR3: TGTGCCAGCAGTTCTCAGTCCGGGACAGGGGGTTACGAGCAGTACTTC. This encodes CASSSQSGTGGYEQYF.